Listed here are 15 T cell receptor beta chains from one sample, sequenced in a study of CD8 T cells in Susac syndrome. Random hexamers were used to reverse transcribe an amount of roughly 0.45 to 1 ug RNA. MiXCR, applied by TCRdb to the immunoSEQ multiplex PCR reads, yields one record per CDR3 protein. The table shows 210,000 or so distinct CDR3 sequences, with 92% occurring only once. Sequences were obtained from CD8+ T cells from PBMCs. These receptors originate from a human donor with multiple sclerosis.

This sequence joins TRBV27 and TRBJ1-4, with a tentative D call TRBD1 (5 bases). This CDR3 has 16 amino acids. Germline lookup yields CDR1 MNHEY and CDR2 SMNVEV (reference sequence). V shed 5 bases and J shed 5 bases, with 18 bases lying between them. The CDR3 is CASSRFPGTGNEKLFF. The CDR3 DNA is TGTGCCAGCAGTAGATTCCCCGGGACGGGGAATGAAAAACTGTTTTTT.

The rearrangement uses TRBV10-3 and TRBJ2-1, with 9 bases aligning to TRBD2. The germline V gene has CDR1 ENHRY and CDR2 SYGVKD. The CDR3 runs 15 residues. The V gene end was trimmed by 2 bases and the J gene end by 6 bases; junction bases not matched to a gene: 5. The CDR3, as DNA: TGTGCCATCAGTGAGGTAGCGGGAGACTTCAATGAGCAGTTCTTC. It specifies CAISEVAGDFNEQFF.

The CDR3 protein is CATHPGTAYNEQFF. CDR3 coding DNA: TGTGCCACCCATCCCGGGACAGCCTACAATGAGCAGTTCTTC. The chain joins TRBV5-4 to TRBJ2-1; 7 bases are shared with TRBD1. Germline CDR1 SGHNT, CDR2 YYREEE (reference sequence). J lost 2 bases, V lost 9 bases, and 8 bases had no gene match. There are 14 residues in the CDR3. The full variable domain, in which reference TRBV5-4 and TRBJ2-1 provide the parts outside the CDR3, is ETGVTQSPTHLIKTRGQQVTLRCSSQSGHNTVSWYQQALGQGPQFIFQYYREEENGRGNFPPRFSGLQFPNYSSELNVNALELDDSALYLCATHPGTAYNEQFFGPGTRLTVL.

The chain combines TRBV9 with TRBJ2-5; possible D gene TRBD1, 6 bases. CDR3 length equals 14 residues. The ends were cut back, 3 bases at V and 4 bases at J, with 13 bases in the middle. Germline V CDR1 and CDR2: SGDLS, YYNGEE. The CDR3 bases are TGTGCCAGCAGCGGACCGTCGACAGGAGAGACCCAGTACTTC. As protein: CASSGPSTGETQYF. Drawing the rest from reference TRBV9 and TRBJ2-5, the complete variable domain is DSGVTQTPKHLITATGQRVTLRCSPRSGDLSVYWYQQSLDQGLQFLIQYYNGEERAKGNILERFSAQQFPDLHSELNLSSLELGDSALYFCASSGPSTGETQYFGPGTRLLVL.

This clonotype was recorded only once. V is TRBV7-8 and J is TRBJ1-6; 9 bases align to TRBD1. The CDR3 has 16 amino acids. V shed 6 bases, J shed 4 bases, and the junction held 7 bases outside the gene matches. Germline CDR1 SGHVS, CDR2 FQNEAQ. The DNA for the CDR3 is TGTGCCAGCAGACCTACAGGGGGCGCGTATAATTCACCCCTCCACTTT. Amino acid sequence: CASRPTGGAYNSPLHF.

The rearrangement joins TRBV30 to TRBJ2-1, with D tentatively TRBD2 (5 bases). Germline V gene sequence: CDR1 GTSNPN, CDR2 SVGIG (reference sequence). Trimming removed 0 bases at V and 7 bases at J, with 10 bases between. The CDR3 has 13 residues. For the CDR3, the DNA is TGTGCCTGGAGTGTAGGTGGGAGTAATGAGCAGTTCTTC. Encoded protein: CAWSVGGSNEQFF.

The chain uses TRBV6-5 and TRBJ1-2, with TRBD1 matching 7 bases. Germline V gives CDR1 MNHEY, CDR2 SVGAGI. The trim removed 6 bases at V and 3 bases at J, leaving 7 bases unmatched. This CDR3 is 14 amino acids long. The CDR3 DNA is TGTGCCAGCAGCCCGACAGGGTCCTACTATGGCTACACCTTC. It codes for CASSPTGSYYGYTF.

V usage is TRBV27 and J usage is TRBJ2-5; TRBD2 matches at 11 bases. The CDR3 is made up of 16 amino acids. From germline, CDR1 is MNHEY and CDR2 SMNVEV (reference sequence). Germline trimming cut 6 bases from V and 1 base from J; bases unmatched to any gene: 7. The CDR3: CASSPTSGGFQETQYF. Here the CDR3 DNA reads TGTGCCAGCAGCCCCACTAGCGGGGGCTTCCAAGAGACCCAGTACTTC.

V usage is TRBV6-6 and J usage is TRBJ1-5; D possibly corresponds to TRBD1 (6 bases). This CDR3 is built from 14 residues. Per the germline V gene, CDR1 is MNHNY and CDR2 is SVGAGI (reference sequence). Trimming shortened V by 2 bases and J by 7 bases, and 12 bases separated the two germline ends. The DNA of the CDR3 is TGTGCCAGCAGTTACGCAGGGGAGCGGCAGCCCCAGCATTTT. Translation gives CASSYAGERQPQHF.

The chain employs TRBV19 and TRBJ1-1, with 9 positions matching TRBD1. Germline assignment: CDR1 LNHDA and CDR2 SQIVND (reference sequence). The CDR3 is 15 amino acids. J lost 0 bases, V lost 8 bases, and 7 bases had no gene match. CDR3 sequence: CASEPGTGLNTEAFF. The CDR3, as DNA: TGTGCCAGTGAGCCGGGGACAGGGTTGAACACTGAAGCTTTCTTT.

This sequence joins TRBV20-1 and TRBJ2-1, with a tentative D call TRBD1 (6 bases). CDR3 length: 14 amino acids. CDR1 and CDR2 from the germline V gene are DFQATT and SNEGSKA (reference sequence). V was cut by 7 bases and J by 4 bases, with 17 bases left in between. CDR3: CSGFFRDTYNEQFF. In DNA form, the CDR3 reads TGCAGTGGGTTCTTCCGGGACACTTACAATGAGCAGTTCTTC.

V gene TRBV19 combines with J gene TRBJ2-1; a weak D match, TRBD2 (6 bases). The CDR3 extends over 13 amino acids. CDR1 LNHDA and CDR2 SQIVND come from the germline V gene (reference sequence). Trimming removed 3 bases from V and 9 bases from J, with 12 bases in between. CDR3 region: CASSIHGGAEQFF. CDR3 DNA: TGTGCCAGTAGTATTCATGGAGGGGCTGAGCAGTTCTTC.

This chain's CDR3 is CASTLGSGGRRYF. CDR3 DNA: TGTGCCAGCACCCTCGGTAGCGGGGGGAGGCGGTACTTC. The chain employs TRBV12-3 or TRBV12-4 and TRBJ2-5, with 10 bases that match TRBD2. V shed 7 bases and J 13 bases; nucleotides not matched to a gene: 12. This CDR3 comprises 13 residues.

V usage is TRBV20-1 and J usage is TRBJ2-3; no definite D call. The germline gives CDR1 DFQATT, CDR2 SNEGSKA (reference sequence). Trimming left V 6 bases short and J 0 bases short, with 10 bases between. CDR3 length: 13 amino acids. The CDR3 sequence: CSAGQTSTDTQYF. In DNA form, the CDR3 reads TGCAGTGCCGGCCAAACTAGCACAGATACGCAGTATTTT.

The chain is built from TRBV4-2 and TRBJ2-1, with TRBD2 matching over 14 bases. Looked up from germline, CDR1 is LGHNA and CDR2 is YNFKEQ. With V trimmed by 3 bases and J by 3 bases, 4 bases remained unmatched. CDR3 size: 17 residues. CDR3 in DNA: TGTGCCAGCAGCCAGACTAGCGGGAGGGCCGGCTACAATGAGCAGTTCTTC. This codes for CASSQTSGRAGYNEQFF.